This TCR beta chain was captured by sequencing in a study of CD8 T cells in Susac syndrome (dated by TCRdb to the late 2010s). About the study as a whole: Repertoire sequencing was used to test whether CD8+ T cell activation and differentiation in Susac syndrome was antigen driven. Clonality of the CD8+ T cell repertoire was compared between roughly twelve healthy donors, roughly 14 Susac syndrome patients and 15 or so multiple sclerosis patients. The investigation overall reported the following: The number of individuals in the TCR sequencing and HLA analysis was recognized as being relatively small.

RNA was extracted using the RNeasy kit, and roughly 0.5 to 1 microgram was reverse transcribed with random hexamers. The immunoSEQ multiplex PCR assay, which covers 54 Vbeta and 13 Jbeta segments, was used to amplify TCR beta CDR3 regions. Bias from PCR amplification was corrected by using a synthetic template baseline for primer optimization and for computational correction. The authors processed their data as follows. Reads were assigned to V, D and J genes according to IMGT and analyzed in immunoSEQ Analyzer, with only productive sequences retained. To calculate clonality, Shannon entropy was normalized by log2 of the number of productive unique sequences and then subtracted from one. Public and private clones were assessed among the 100 most prevalent clones of each patient and control. Clones were defined as Susac-specific if absent from the healthy and MS cohorts, from around 1,000 published viral clones and from other ImmuneACCESS disease sequences. The public reads were reprocessed in TCRdb via fastp at Q25 and MiXCR, keeping in-frame beta chains. All rows with the same CDR3 protein become a single entry with the most common DNA and genes. The V and J calls and clone size come from TCRdb's table, not from the authors' own analysis. Here the sample has approximately 80,000 distinct CDR3 sequences; around nine tenths occur a single time. About 0.52% of the sample is taken by the ten largest.

Spanning cysteine to phenylalanine, the CDR3 consists of 13 amino acids. The CDR3 DNA has 39 bases and is translated from base 1. The junction shows trimming of 4 bases on V and 4 bases on J, plus 10 bases between the germline ends. From the germline V gene (reference sequence), CDR1 is MNHEY and CDR2 is SMNVEV. Points on this clonotype: Its antigen target is currently unknown. No base-level quality is on record; no much larger clone is a single base apart.

Peripheral blood CD8+ and CD4+ T cells from healthy donors, Susac syndrome patients and multiple sclerosis patients were profiled by high-throughput TCR beta sequencing. The multiple sclerosis controls were treatment-naive patients whose relapsing-remitting disease, either stable or active, fulfilled the revised McDonald criteria. Bulk CD8+ and CD4+ T cells were purified by magnetic negative isolation, whereas CD8+ TEMRA cells were enriched by FACS. Blood was drawn into EDTA tubes, processed within 24 hours, and PBMCs were isolated by density gradient centrifugation. PBMCs intended for TCR sequencing were cryopreserved in liquid nitrogen and thawed later in a water bath at 37 degrees C. The sorted or isolated CD4+, CD8+ and CD8+ TEMRA cells reached a purity of at least 90%.

The sample comprised CD8+ T cells from PBMCs. The sequence is built from TRBV27 and TRBJ1-1; the best D guess is TRBD1, with 6 bases matching. The source of this sequence is a human donor with multiple sclerosis. This receptor has the CDR3 CASSWGAGTEAFF. The DNA sequence is given as TGTGCCAGCAGTTGGGGGGCGGGCACTGAAGCTTTCTTT.